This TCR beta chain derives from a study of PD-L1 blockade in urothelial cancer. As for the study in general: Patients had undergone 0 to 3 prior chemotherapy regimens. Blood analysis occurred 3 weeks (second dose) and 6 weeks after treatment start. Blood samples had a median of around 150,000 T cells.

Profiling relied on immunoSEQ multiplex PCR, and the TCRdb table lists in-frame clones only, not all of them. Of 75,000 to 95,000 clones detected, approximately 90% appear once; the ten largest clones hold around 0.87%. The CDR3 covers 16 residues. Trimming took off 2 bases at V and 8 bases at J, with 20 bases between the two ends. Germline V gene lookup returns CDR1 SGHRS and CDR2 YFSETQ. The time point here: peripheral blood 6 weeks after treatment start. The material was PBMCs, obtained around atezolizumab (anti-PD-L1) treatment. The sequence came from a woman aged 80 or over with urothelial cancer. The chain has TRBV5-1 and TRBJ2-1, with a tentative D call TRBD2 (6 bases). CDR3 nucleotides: TGCGCCAGCAGCTTAAACTCCGGGACTTACGGGGATGAGCAGTTCTTC. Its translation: CASSLNSGTYGDEQFF.